The 18 T cell receptor beta chains presented below share a single source sample, sequenced in a study of blood T cell repertoires in COVID-19. Generated by immunoSEQ multiplex PCR, the TCRdb table keeps only in-frame clones and is missing some. This sample has about 220,000 clones, with roughly nine tenths found just once. Sequences were obtained from PBMCs or T cells enriched from blood (not recorded which). The origin of the receptors is a woman under 40 who had recovered from COVID-19.

J is TRBJ2-2 and V is TRBV5-1; 7 bases match TRBD1. CDR3 length: 15 residues. V lost 2 bases to trimming and J lost 4 bases; unmatched junction nucleotides: 5. In germline, CDR1 is SGHRS, CDR2 YFSETQ. DNA of the CDR3: TGCGCCAGCAGCTTAGGGGGCGCTGGCACCGGGGAGCTGTTTTTT. Amino acids: CASSLGGAGTGELFF. Supplemented by reference TRBV5-1 and TRBJ2-2, the full variable domain reads KAGVTQTPRYLIKTRGQQVTLSCSPISGHRSVSWYQQTPGQGLQFLFEYFSETQRNKGNFPGRFSGRQFSNSRSEMNVSTLELGDSALYLCASSLGGAGTGELFFGEGSRLTVL.

This clone was recorded a few times. The chain uses TRBV4-2 and TRBJ1-2; 7 nucleotides line up with TRBD1. Losses at the gene ends were 4 bases for V and 4 bases for J; bases not matched to a gene: 6. Per germline, CDR1 LGHNA and CDR2 YNFKEQ. The CDR3 loop spans 14 amino acids. CDR3 in amino acids: CASSRDRDFYGYTF. DNA of the CDR3: TGTGCCAGCAGCCGCGACAGGGACTTCTATGGCTACACCTTC.

This clone was seen a single time. The gene calls are TRBV7-6 and TRBJ2-4; weak D call: TRBD1 (6 bases). Germline CDR1 SGHVS, CDR2 FNYEAQ. The CDR3 covers 17 residues. V was clipped by 5 bases and J by 2 bases, with 19 bases between them. The CDR3 reads CASSLPWGPGSKNIQYF. In nucleotides, the CDR3 is TGTGCCAGCAGCCTGCCCTGGGGGCCCGGCTCCAAAAACATTCAGTACTTC. Variable domain in full (rest from reference TRBV7-6 and TRBJ2-4): GAGVSQSPRYKVTKRGQDVALRCDPISGHVSLYWYRQALGQGPEFLTYFNYEAQQDKSGLPNDRFSAERPEGSISTLTIQRTEQRDSAMYRCASSLPWGPGSKNIQYFGAGTRLSVL.

This chain joins TRBV5-1 and TRBJ2-1; D is unresolved. Germline loops: CDR1 SGHRS, CDR2 YFSETQ. This CDR3 spans 14 amino acids. Trimming removed 0 bases at V and 0 bases at J, with 4 bases between. CDR3 nucleotides: TGCGCCAGCAGCTTGGTGAGCTCCTACAATGAGCAGTTCTTC. Amino acid sequence: CASSLVSSYNEQFF.

The chain joins TRBV6-5 to TRBJ1-5, with 9 bases that match TRBD1. Germline values: CDR1 MNHEY, CDR2 SVGAGI. V trimming: 5 bases; J trimming: 7 bases; junction bases outside the gene matches: 6. This CDR3 spans 14 amino acids. CDR3 residues: CASSLDRGLQPQHF. CDR3 in DNA: TGTGCCAGCAGTCTAGACAGGGGGTTACAGCCCCAGCATTTT.

The chain is built from TRBV7-3 and TRBJ1-1; 7 bases are a match to TRBD1. V shed 5 bases and J 2 bases; nucleotides not matched to a gene: 8. CDR3 length: 15 residues. Germline CDR1 SGHTA, CDR2 FQGTGA. Here the CDR3 reads CASSLSGTANTEAFF. The DNA of the CDR3 is TGTGCCAGCAGCCTTTCCGGGACAGCAAACACTGAAGCTTTCTTT. The full variable domain, in which reference TRBV7-3 and TRBJ1-1 provide the parts outside the CDR3, is GAGVSQTPSNKVTEKGKYVELRCDPISGHTALYWYRQSLGQGPEFLIYFQGTGAADDSGLPNDRFFAVRPEGSVSTLKIQRTERGDSAVYLCASSLSGTANTEAFFGQGTRLTVV.

This rearrangement joins TRBV12-3 or TRBV12-4 to TRBJ1-3, with D maybe TRBD1 (6 bases). Between the trimmed V and J ends, which lost 10 bases and 2 bases, there was a span of 12 bases. The CDR3 spans 13 residues. The CDR3 region has the DNA TGTGCCACCCAAGGGGGAACTGGAAACACCATATATTTT. Residues: CATQGGTGNTIYF.

The gene calls are TRBV27 and TRBJ2-2; 12 positions agree with TRBD2. V shed 7 bases and J 5 bases; nucleotides not matched to a gene: 8. The germline gives CDR1 MNHEY, CDR2 SMNVEV (reference sequence). The CDR3 is 16 amino acids. CDR3 loop: CASTPSGGERTGELFF. Written as DNA, the CDR3 is TGTGCCAGCACCCCTAGCGGGGGGGAACGTACCGGGGAGCTGTTTTTT.

This clone was recorded a few times. The chain employs TRBV3-1 (or the pseudogene TRBV3-2) and TRBJ1-6, with D unclear. The germline V gene encodes CDR1 LGHDT and CDR2 YNNKEL (reference sequence). CDR3 length equals 17 residues. V was pared by 2 bases and J by 6 bases, with 17 bases between. CDR3 in DNA: TGTGCCAGCAGCCAACTGCAGCTGCAGGTTCCTAATTCACCCCTCCACTTT. Translated: CASSQLQLQVPNSPLHF.

This rearrangement joins TRBV19 to TRBJ1-3; 9 bases map to TRBD1. This CDR3 contains 18 residues. Trimming removed 5 bases from V and 3 bases from J; junction bases left unmatched: 14. In germline, CDR1 is LNHDA, CDR2 SQIVND (reference sequence). CDR3 protein: CASSLDSEQGAGGNTIYF. The CDR3 DNA reads TGTGCCAGTAGTTTGGATTCTGAACAGGGGGCAGGTGGAAACACCATATATTTT.

This clone appeared a single time. The chain links TRBV6-2 or TRBV6-3 to TRBJ2-1; D remains ambiguous. This CDR3 is built from 13 residues. Germline V CDR1 and CDR2: MNHEY, SVGEGT. Trimming cost V 6 bases and J 5 bases, with 11 bases left between them. CDR3 protein: CASSPSENNEQFF. The CDR3 coding sequence is TGTGCCAGCAGCCCCAGCGAGAACAATGAGCAGTTCTTC.

The chain recombines TRBV10-3 with TRBJ2-1; 8 bases are shared with TRBD2. Germline assignment: CDR1 ENHRY and CDR2 SYGVKD. The CDR3 contains 16 residues. The V segment lost 3 bases and the J segment 4 bases; nucleotides outside the gene matches: 8. For the CDR3, the DNA is TGTGCCATCAGTGACCAAAGCGGGGGATTTTACAATGAGCAGTTCTTC. It encodes CAISDQSGGFYNEQFF.

CDR3 protein: CASSEAKTGEREKLFF. CDR3 DNA sequence: TGTGCCAGCAGTGAAGCCAAGACAGGGGAGCGTGAAAAACTGTTTTTT. This rearrangement joins TRBV2 to TRBJ1-4; 8 bases agree with TRBD1. The CDR3 length is 16 residues. After removal of 0 bases from V and 7 bases from J, the junction contained 7 bases not matched to a gene. Germline values: CDR1 SNHLY, CDR2 FYNNEI. Combining the CDR3 with reference TRBV2 and TRBJ1-4 gives the whole variable domain EPEVTQTPSHQVTQMGQEVILRCVPISNHLYFYWYRQILGQKVEFLVSFYNNEISEKSEIFDDQFSVERPDGSNFTLKIRSTKLEDSAMYFCASSEAKTGEREKLFFGSGTQLSVL.

The V gene is TRBV27, the J gene TRBJ1-5; no firm D call. Trimming pared 2 bases from V and 0 bases from J, leaving 8 bases between. The germline CDR1 and CDR2 sequences are MNHEY and SMNVEV (reference sequence). CDR3 size: 15 residues. The CDR3 loop reads CASSLTHYSNQPQHF. CDR3 coding DNA: TGTGCCAGCAGTTTAACCCACTATAGCAATCAGCCCCAGCATTTT.

The rearrangement uses TRBV5-6 and TRBJ1-6; D is unclear. Germline assignment: CDR1 SGHDT and CDR2 YYEEEE. Trimming removed 3 bases from V and 8 bases from J, with 9 bases in between. The length of the CDR3 is 13 residues. The chain's CDR3 is CASSYHQDSPLHF. The DNA of the CDR3 is TGTGCCAGCAGCTACCACCAGGATTCACCCCTCCACTTT.

This chain uses TRBV2 with TRBJ2-7; TRBD1 matches at 8 bases. Germline CDR1 SNHLY, CDR2 FYNNEI. V dropped 10 bases and J dropped 9; count of bases not matched to a gene: 14. CDR3 length: 13 amino acids. The CDR3: CATGTGPNQVQYF. Here the CDR3 DNA reads TGTGCCACCGGGACAGGTCCTAATCAGGTGCAGTACTTC.

The chain employs TRBV28 and TRBJ2-5; possibly TRBD1 for D (5 bases). This CDR3 has 15 residues. Germline CDR1 MDHEN, CDR2 SYDVKM. Deletions cut 7 bases from V and 2 bases from J, with 17 bases between. The CDR3 DNA sequence: TGTGCCAGCACACCCGGCGACAGAAGACAAGAGACCCAGTACTTC. The encoded protein is CASTPGDRRQETQYF. Supplemented by reference TRBV28 and TRBJ2-5, the full variable domain reads DVKVTQSSRYLVKRTGEKVFLECVQDMDHENMFWYRQDPGLGLRLIYFSYDVKMKEKGDIPEGYSVSREKKERFSLILESASTNQTSMYLCASTPGDRRQETQYFGPGTRLLVL.

The chain recombines TRBV9 with TRBJ2-3; possible D gene TRBD2, 6 bases. The CDR3 contains 15 residues. In germline, CDR1 is SGDLS, CDR2 YYNGEE. Trimming removed 3 bases at V and 2 bases at J, with 13 bases between. CDR3: CASSANRDFTDTQYF. The CDR3 DNA sequence: TGTGCCAGCAGCGCCAATCGGGACTTCACAGATACGCAGTATTTT.